A single sample gave rise to the 28 T cell receptor beta chains below, sequenced in a study of T-cell reconstitution after alpha-beta-depleted transplantation in children. It was with unique molecular identifiers that the TCRbeta library was prepared. TCRdb recomputed calls from the PCR reads with MiXCR, one row per CDR3 protein. Altogether 450,000 to 500,000 distinct CDR3 sequences are present, roughly an eighth being singletons, with the ten largest covering roughly 5.4%. This sample comprised PBMCs from the stem cell graft donor, obtained from the stem cell graft. These receptors originate from a human donor who donated a stem cell graft to a child with combined immunodeficiency.

Only one count was recorded for this clonotype. A much larger clone sits a single nucleotide away, making a read error possible. This sequence joins TRBV6-2 or TRBV6-3 and TRBJ2-2; tentative D call: TRBD2 (6 bases). Germline lookup yields CDR1 MNHEY and CDR2 SVGEGT. The CDR3 covers 14 residues. In DNA form, the CDR3 reads TGTGCCAGCAGTTACCTGGGCACAACCGGGGGGCTGTTTTTT. Protein sequence: CASSYLGTTGGLFF.

This clonotype was picked up many times. V usage is TRBV27 and J usage is TRBJ1-5; D call uncertain. Trimming stripped 1 base from V and 1 base from J, with 8 bases between. The CDR3 contains 15 residues. Germline V gene lookup returns CDR1 MNHEY and CDR2 SMNVEV (reference sequence). For the CDR3, the DNA is TGTGCCAGCAGTTTATTTCCCGAGAGCAATCAGCCCCAGCATTTT. Translating gives CASSLFPESNQPQHF.

V and J are TRBV9 and TRBJ1-2; TRBD1 agrees at 7 bases. Losses at the gene ends were 2 bases for V and 4 bases for J; bases not matched to a gene: 5. Germline V lookup: CDR1 SGDLS, CDR2 YYNGEE. The CDR3 has 14 residues. CDR3 DNA: TGTGCCAGCAGCGTCTCCGGGACAGCCTATGGCTACACCTTC. Translated, it gives CASSVSGTAYGYTF.

This clonotype came up many times. The V and J genes are TRBV12-3 or TRBV12-4 and TRBJ1-2; TRBD1 agrees at 7 bases. The CDR3 has 13 amino acids. The ends lost 5 bases at V and 6 bases at J; junction bases unmatched: 6. CDR3 protein: CASSNRGRNGYTF. CDR3 DNA: TGTGCCAGCAGTAACAGGGGAAGGAATGGCTACACCTTC.

V and J are TRBV15 and TRBJ2-5; D gene ambiguous. V lost 2 bases and J 1 base, leaving 11 bases between the germline ends. This CDR3 is built from 15 residues. In germline, CDR1 is LNHNV, CDR2 YYDKDF (reference sequence). In DNA form, the CDR3 reads TGTGCCACCAGCAGATCATCGGGCGCCCAAGAGACCCAGTACTTC. Its translation is CATSRSSGAQETQYF.

In its sample, this clonotype was seen a few times. J is TRBJ2-5 and V is TRBV12-3 or TRBV12-4, with TRBD1 matching 8 bases. The CDR3 loop spans 14 amino acids. J gave up 3 bases and V 3 bases, and 3 bases lay outside the gene matches. CDR3 sequence: CASSLKDREETQYF. CDR3 DNA sequence: TGTGCCAGCAGTTTGAAGGACAGGGAAGAGACCCAGTACTTC.

This clonotype has a handful of counts. The rearrangement links TRBV29-1 to TRBJ1-2; weak D call: TRBD1 (6 bases). V was clipped by 3 bases and J by 7 bases, with 15 bases between them. The CDR3 has 13 residues. Germline CDR1 is SQVTM and CDR2 is ANQGSEA. The CDR3 nucleotides read TGCAGCGTTGAGTTATCGAGGGGGGTTGGCTACACCTTC. Protein sequence: CSVELSRGVGYTF.

The rearrangement joins TRBV4-3 to TRBJ2-3; D tentatively fits TRBD1 or TRBD2 (6 bases each). The CDR3 runs 16 residues. Trimming cost V 0 bases and J 2 bases, with 12 bases left between them. Germline V gene lookup returns CDR1 LGHNA and CDR2 YSLEER. CDR3 loop: CASSQEKGGFTDTQYF. The CDR3 bases are TGCGCCAGCAGCCAAGAAAAGGGGGGATTCACAGATACGCAGTATTTT.

J is TRBJ2-1 and V is TRBV12-3 or TRBV12-4; D uncertain. CDR3 length: 12 amino acids. The V end was cut by 7 bases, the J end by 0 bases, with 4 bases between. CDR3 DNA sequence: TGTGCCAGCAAAAGCTCCTACAATGAGCAGTTCTTC. Translated: CASKSSYNEQFF.

The CDR3 DNA reads as TGTGCCAGCAGCCCAAGTGGCGTAGGCTACGAGCAGTACTTC. It yields the protein CASSPSGVGYEQYF. V gene TRBV7-6 combines with J gene TRBJ2-7, with D unclear. The V and J ends lost 5 bases and 3 bases respectively, with 14 bases between them. Germline V gene data show CDR1 as SGHVS and CDR2 as FNYEAQ. The CDR3 length is 14 residues.

This clonotype was counted only a few times. J is TRBJ2-3 and V is TRBV7-9; D call uncertain. Germline assignment: CDR1 SEHNR and CDR2 FQNEAQ (reference sequence). The V gene lost 6 bases and the J gene lost 2 bases, with 12 bases spanning the gap. The CDR3 loop spans 14 amino acids. CDR3 nucleotides: TGTGCCAGCAGTAGAACCCAAAACACAGATACGCAGTATTTT. Translated, it gives CASSRTQNTDTQYF. The full variable domain, in which reference TRBV7-9 and TRBJ2-3 provide the parts outside the CDR3, is DTGVSQNPRHKITKRGQNVTFRCDPISEHNRLYWYRQTLGQGPEFLTYFQNEAQLEKSRLLSDRFSAERPKGSFSTLEIQRTEQGDSAMYLCASSRTQNTDTQYFGPGTRLTVL.

The chain couples TRBV12-3 or TRBV12-4 to TRBJ2-2; 9 nucleotides agree with TRBD1. The CDR3 extends over 15 amino acids. V dropped 7 bases and J dropped 4; count of bases not matched to a gene: 7. The CDR3 spells CASTLTGGRTGELFF. The DNA of the CDR3 is TGTGCCAGCACCTTAACAGGGGGCCGCACCGGGGAGCTGTTTTTT.

This clonotype was counted ten times or more. The gene calls are TRBV10-3 and TRBJ1-1, with D uncertain. V was trimmed by 2 bases and J by 5 bases, leaving 6 bases between them. The CDR3 runs to 12 residues. Germline V gene lookup returns CDR1 ENHRY and CDR2 SYGVKD. The CDR3 DNA reads TGTGCCATCAGTGAGGGGGTTACTGAAGCTTTCTTT. It yields the protein CAISEGVTEAFF.

The chain recombines TRBV29-1 with TRBJ1-4, with 7 bases that match TRBD1. CDR1 and CDR2 (germline): SQVTM, ANQGSEA. J gave up 6 bases and V 4 bases, and 8 bases lay outside the gene matches. CDR3 size: 14 residues. CDR3 sequence reads: CSVVKQGIDEKLFF. The CDR3 DNA sequence: TGCAGCGTTGTAAAACAGGGGATCGATGAAAAACTGTTTTTT.

The rearrangement uses TRBV7-2 and TRBJ2-7, with a weak D call TRBD2 (6 bases). V lost 5 bases, J lost 0 bases, and 14 bases lay in between. This CDR3 comprises 15 residues. Per germline, CDR1 SGHTA and CDR2 FQGNSA. The CDR3 protein is CASSPRGLSSYEQYF. Here the CDR3 DNA reads TGTGCCAGCAGCCCTAGGGGACTTTCCTCCTACGAGCAGTACTTC.

The chain couples TRBV7-8 to TRBJ1-3, with D hard to call. Germline V gene sequence: CDR1 SGHVS, CDR2 FQNEAQ. This CDR3 is 14 amino acids long. Trimming left V 7 bases short and J 7 bases short, with 17 bases between. CDR3 region: CASTFDPLGNTIYF. The CDR3 coding sequence is TGTGCCAGCACCTTCGACCCACTAGGGAACACCATATATTTT.

The V gene is TRBV3-1, the J gene TRBJ2-3; no reliable D call. The germline CDR1 and CDR2 sequences are LGHDT and YNNKEL (reference sequence). V shed 0 bases and J shed 2 bases, with 6 bases lying between them. The CDR3 covers 14 residues. CDR3 loop: CASSQDPYTDTQYF. DNA of the CDR3: TGTGCCAGCAGCCAAGATCCCTACACAGATACGCAGTATTTT.

The V call is TRBV20-1, the J call TRBJ2-7; 9 nucleotides line up with TRBD1. Germline loops: CDR1 DFQATT, CDR2 SNEGSKA (reference sequence). The CDR3 spans 13 residues. Trimming at V came to 5 bases and at J to 4 bases, leaving 6 bases not matched to a gene. CDR3 nucleotide sequence: TGCAGTGCTGTGGACAGGGGAACATACGAGCAGTACTTC. Its protein is CSAVDRGTYEQYF.

This CDR3 is CASSNTAVSGANVLTF. The CDR3 nucleotides read TGTGCCAGCAGCAACACTGCCGTCTCTGGGGCCAACGTCCTGACTTTC. The chain is built from TRBV7-3 and TRBJ2-6; D ambiguous. Germline CDR1 reads SGHTA; CDR2 reads FQGTGA. The germline V and J ends were trimmed by 5 bases and 0 bases, with 11 bases remaining between them. The CDR3 sequence is 16 residues long.

The chain joins TRBV4-2 to TRBJ2-7; D not resolved. Germline V gene sequence: CDR1 LGHNA, CDR2 YNFKEQ. The V end was cut by 8 bases, the J end by 4 bases, with 24 bases between. This CDR3 is built from 16 residues. CDR3 sequence reads: CASATGLRFSAYEQYF. CDR3 DNA: TGTGCCAGCGCCACCGGGCTACGTTTTTCGGCATACGAGCAGTACTTC.

This clonotype was recorded a few times. J is TRBJ2-7 and V is TRBV30, with TRBD1 as a possible D gene (7 bases). V was clipped by 4 bases and J by 1 base, with 17 bases between them. The CDR3 extends over 15 amino acids. Germline loops: CDR1 GTSNPN, CDR2 SVGIG (reference sequence). CDR3 DNA sequence: TGTGCCTGGACTCCCGTGGCAGGGGGGTCCTACGAGCAGTACTTC. Encoded protein: CAWTPVAGGSYEQYF.

This clonotype occurred a few times. The chain recombines TRBV30 with TRBJ2-5; D unclear. CDR1 and CDR2 (germline): GTSNPN, SVGIG (reference sequence). V lost 2 bases to trimming and J lost 1 base, with 8 bases between them. The CDR3 is made up of 13 amino acids. The CDR3 region is CAWSRDFQETQYF. CDR3 coding DNA: TGTGCCTGGAGTAGGGATTTCCAAGAGACCCAGTACTTC.

Many counts were recorded for this clonotype. This chain uses TRBV12-3 or TRBV12-4 with TRBJ1-1, with D maybe TRBD1 (6 bases). Trimming took off 5 bases at V and 8 bases at J, with 15 bases between the two ends. This CDR3 has 13 residues. Here the CDR3 DNA reads TGTGCCAGCAGTCCACAGGGATTGAACGAAGCTTTCTTT. It codes for CASSPQGLNEAFF.

The V call is TRBV12-3 or TRBV12-4, the J call TRBJ2-5, with TRBD2 matching 11 bases. With 5 bases clipped from V and 3 bases from J, the junction kept 8 bases outside the gene matches. The CDR3 consists of 16 residues. DNA of the CDR3: TGTGCCAGCAGTGCACCGGGACTAGCGGCGAAAGAGACCCAGTACTTC. Translated: CASSAPGLAAKETQYF.

The chain combines TRBV11-3 with TRBJ2-1; 10 bases agree with TRBD2. Germline V gene lookup returns CDR1 SGHNT and CDR2 YENEEA. The CDR3 is made up of 16 amino acids. Germline trimming cut 7 bases from V and 2 bases from J; bases unmatched to any gene: 8. CDR3 in amino acids: CASTKRGTSAYNEQFF. The CDR3 DNA is TGTGCCAGCACCAAAAGAGGGACTAGCGCCTACAATGAGCAGTTCTTC.

CDR3 in DNA: TGTGCCAGCAGTTATTCGGGACTAGCTTACGATGAGCAGTTCTTC. This sequence encodes CASSYSGLAYDEQFF. The chain has TRBV6-5 and TRBJ2-1; 9 bases fit TRBD2. CDR3 length: 15 residues. V lost 3 bases to trimming and J lost 8 bases; unmatched junction nucleotides: 8. Looked up from germline, CDR1 is MNHEY and CDR2 is SVGAGI.

This clonotype appeared a few times. This chain links TRBV7-9 with TRBJ2-5; TRBD1 aligns across 7 bases. This CDR3 contains 16 residues. With V trimmed by 2 bases and J by 1 base, 7 bases remained unmatched. Per the germline V gene, CDR1 is SEHNR and CDR2 is FQNEAQ (reference sequence). The CDR3 DNA reads TGTGCCAGCAGCTTAAGGGGGCTAGACCTCCAAGAGACCCAGTACTTC. As protein: CASSLRGLDLQETQYF.

The chain has TRBV7-9 and TRBJ2-1; 9 bases map to TRBD1. CDR1 is SEHNR, CDR2 FQNEAQ, per germline (reference sequence). The J segment lost 12 bases and the V segment lost 2 bases, leaving 5 bases of the junction unmatched. The length of the CDR3 is 13 residues. CDR3 sequence reads: CASSLLSGQGQFF. CDR3 nucleotides: TGTGCCAGCAGCTTATTGTCGGGACAGGGGCAGTTCTTC.